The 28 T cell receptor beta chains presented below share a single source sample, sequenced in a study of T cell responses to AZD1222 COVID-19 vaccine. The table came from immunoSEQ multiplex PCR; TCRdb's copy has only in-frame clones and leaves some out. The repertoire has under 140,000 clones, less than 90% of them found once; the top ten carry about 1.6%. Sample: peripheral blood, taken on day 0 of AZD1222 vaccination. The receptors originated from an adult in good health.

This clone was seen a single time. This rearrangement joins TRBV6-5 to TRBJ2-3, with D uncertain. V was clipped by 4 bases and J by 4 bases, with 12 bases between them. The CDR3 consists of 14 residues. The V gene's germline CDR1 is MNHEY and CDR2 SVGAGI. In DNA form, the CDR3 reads TGTGCCAGCAGTTCACCCGCAGTTGCAGATACGCAGTATTTT. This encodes CASSSPAVADTQYF.

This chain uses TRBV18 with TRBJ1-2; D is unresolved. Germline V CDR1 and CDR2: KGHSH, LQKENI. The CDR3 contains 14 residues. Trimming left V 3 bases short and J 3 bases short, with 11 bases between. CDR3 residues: CASSPEYGDYGYTF. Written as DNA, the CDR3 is TGTGCCAGCTCACCCGAGTACGGCGACTATGGCTACACCTTC.

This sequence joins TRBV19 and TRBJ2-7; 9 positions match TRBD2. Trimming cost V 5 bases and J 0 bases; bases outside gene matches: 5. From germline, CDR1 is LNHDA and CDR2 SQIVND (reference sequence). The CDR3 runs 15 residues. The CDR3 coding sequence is TGTGCCAGTAGTGTTAGTAGCGGGAGCTCCTACGAGCAGTACTTC. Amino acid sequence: CASSVSSGSSYEQYF.

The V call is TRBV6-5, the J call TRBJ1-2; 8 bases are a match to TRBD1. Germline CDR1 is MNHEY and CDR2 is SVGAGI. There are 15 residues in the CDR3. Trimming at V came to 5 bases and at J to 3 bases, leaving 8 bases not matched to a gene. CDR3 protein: CASSPQGGRDYGYTF. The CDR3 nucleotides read TGTGCCAGCAGTCCACAGGGGGGGCGTGACTATGGCTACACCTTC.

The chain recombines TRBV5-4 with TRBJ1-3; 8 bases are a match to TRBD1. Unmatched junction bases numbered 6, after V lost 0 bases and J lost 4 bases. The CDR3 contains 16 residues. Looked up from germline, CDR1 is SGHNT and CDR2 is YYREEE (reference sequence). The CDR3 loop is CASSLGGQGFGNTIYF. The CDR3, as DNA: TGTGCCAGCAGCTTGGGTGGACAGGGTTTCGGAAACACCATATATTTT.

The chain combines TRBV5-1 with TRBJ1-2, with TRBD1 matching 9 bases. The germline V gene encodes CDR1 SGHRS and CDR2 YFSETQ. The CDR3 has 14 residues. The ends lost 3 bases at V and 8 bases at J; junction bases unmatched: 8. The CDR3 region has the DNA TGCGCCAGCAGCTCTGGACAGGGGCCGGGGGGCTACACCTTC. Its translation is CASSSGQGPGGYTF.

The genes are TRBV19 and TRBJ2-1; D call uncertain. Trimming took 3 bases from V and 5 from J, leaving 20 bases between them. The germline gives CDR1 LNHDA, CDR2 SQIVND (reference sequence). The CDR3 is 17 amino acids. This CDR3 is CASSIAKPPVGNNEQFF. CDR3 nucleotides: TGTGCCAGTAGTATTGCGAAACCGCCTGTGGGAAACAATGAGCAGTTCTTC.

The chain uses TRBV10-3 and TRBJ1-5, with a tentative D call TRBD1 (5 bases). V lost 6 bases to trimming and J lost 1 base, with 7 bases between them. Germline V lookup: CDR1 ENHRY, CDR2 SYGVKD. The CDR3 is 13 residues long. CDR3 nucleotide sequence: TGTGCCATCAGCCGGGACAGCAATCAGCCCCAGCATTTT. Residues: CAISRDSNQPQHF.

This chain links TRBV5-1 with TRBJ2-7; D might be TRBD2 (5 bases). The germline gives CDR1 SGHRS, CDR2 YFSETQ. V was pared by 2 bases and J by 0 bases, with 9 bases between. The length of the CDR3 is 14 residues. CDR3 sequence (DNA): TGCGCCAGCAGCTTCTCCCGGGACTCCTACGAGCAGTACTTC. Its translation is CASSFSRDSYEQYF.

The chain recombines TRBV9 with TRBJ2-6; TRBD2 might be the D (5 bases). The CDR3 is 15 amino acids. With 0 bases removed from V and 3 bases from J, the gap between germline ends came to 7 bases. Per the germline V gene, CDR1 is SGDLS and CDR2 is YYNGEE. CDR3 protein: CASSVGTGGANVLTF. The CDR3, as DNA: TGTGCCAGCAGCGTAGGGACTGGTGGGGCCAACGTCCTGACTTTC.

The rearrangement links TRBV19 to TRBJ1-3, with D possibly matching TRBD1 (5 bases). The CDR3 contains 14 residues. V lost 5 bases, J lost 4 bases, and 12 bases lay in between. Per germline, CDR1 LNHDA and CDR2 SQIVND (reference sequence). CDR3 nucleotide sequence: TGTGCCAGTAGTGTGGACATCGGGGGAAACACCATATATTTT. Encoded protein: CASSVDIGGNTIYF.

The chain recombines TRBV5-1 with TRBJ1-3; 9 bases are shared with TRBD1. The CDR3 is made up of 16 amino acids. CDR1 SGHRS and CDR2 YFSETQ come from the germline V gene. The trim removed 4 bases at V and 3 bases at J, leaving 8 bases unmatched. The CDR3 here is CASSPSRDRVGNTIYF. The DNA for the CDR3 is TGCGCCAGCAGCCCGTCCCGGGACAGGGTTGGAAACACCATATATTTT.

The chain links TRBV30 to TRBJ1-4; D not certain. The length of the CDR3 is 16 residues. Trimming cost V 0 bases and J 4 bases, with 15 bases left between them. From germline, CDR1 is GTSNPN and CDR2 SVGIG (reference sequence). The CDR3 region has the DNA TGTGCCTGGAGTGTACACAGCGCCAGAAATAATGAAAAACTGTTTTTT. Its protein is CAWSVHSARNNEKLFF.

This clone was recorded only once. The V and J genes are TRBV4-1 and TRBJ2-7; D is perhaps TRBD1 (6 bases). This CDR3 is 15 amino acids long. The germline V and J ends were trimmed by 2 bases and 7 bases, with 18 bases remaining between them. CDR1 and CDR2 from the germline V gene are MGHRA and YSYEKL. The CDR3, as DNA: TGCGCCAGCAGCCAACTGTTAAGACAGGACAAAGAGCAGTACTTC. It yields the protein CASSQLLRQDKEQYF.

The chain's CDR3 is CASSYWTGLAGDGELFF. The CDR3 DNA is TGTGCCAGCAGTTATTGGACGGGACTAGCGGGGGACGGGGAGCTGTTTTTT. This rearrangement joins TRBV27 to TRBJ2-2, with TRBD2 identical over 14 bases. CDR1 is MNHEY, CDR2 SMNVEV, per germline (reference sequence). Trimming cost V 4 bases and J 7 bases; bases outside gene matches: 8. This CDR3 has 17 residues.

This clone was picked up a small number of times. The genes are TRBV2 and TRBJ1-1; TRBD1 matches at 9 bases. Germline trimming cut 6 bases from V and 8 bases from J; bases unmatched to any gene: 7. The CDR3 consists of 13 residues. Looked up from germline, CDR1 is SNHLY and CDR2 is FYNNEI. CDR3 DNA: TGTGCCAGCAGACCCCTGGGACAGGGAGAAGCTTTCTTT. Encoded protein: CASRPLGQGEAFF.

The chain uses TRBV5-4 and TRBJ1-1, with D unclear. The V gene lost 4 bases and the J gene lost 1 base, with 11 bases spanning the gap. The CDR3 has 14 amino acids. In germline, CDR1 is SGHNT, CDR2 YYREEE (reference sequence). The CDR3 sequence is CASSNVGRNTEAFF. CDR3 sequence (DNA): TGTGCCAGCAGCAACGTCGGACGGAACACTGAAGCTTTCTTT. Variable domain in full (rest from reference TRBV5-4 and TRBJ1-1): ETGVTQSPTHLIKTRGQQVTLRCSSQSGHNTVSWYQQALGQGPQFIFQYYREEENGRGNFPPRFSGLQFPNYSSELNVNALELDDSALYLCASSNVGRNTEAFFGQGTRLTVV.

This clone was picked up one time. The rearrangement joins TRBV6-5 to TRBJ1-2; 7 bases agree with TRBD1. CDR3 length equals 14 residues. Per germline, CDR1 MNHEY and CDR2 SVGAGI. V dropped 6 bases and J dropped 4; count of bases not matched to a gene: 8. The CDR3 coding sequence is TGTGCCAGCAGCCCGGACAGGAGGGTCTATGGCTACACCTTC. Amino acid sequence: CASSPDRRVYGYTF.

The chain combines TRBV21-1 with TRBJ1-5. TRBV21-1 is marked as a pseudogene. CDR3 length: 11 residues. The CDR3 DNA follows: TGTGCCAGCACACAGCGGCAGCCCCAGCATTTT. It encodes CASTQRQPQHF.

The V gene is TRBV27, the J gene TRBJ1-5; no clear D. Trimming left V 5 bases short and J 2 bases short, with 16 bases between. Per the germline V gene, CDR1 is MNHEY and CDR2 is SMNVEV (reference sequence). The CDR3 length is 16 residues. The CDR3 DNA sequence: TGTGCCAGCAGTCTAATAGCCCCGACTGGCAATCAGCCCCAGCATTTT. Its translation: CASSLIAPTGNQPQHF.

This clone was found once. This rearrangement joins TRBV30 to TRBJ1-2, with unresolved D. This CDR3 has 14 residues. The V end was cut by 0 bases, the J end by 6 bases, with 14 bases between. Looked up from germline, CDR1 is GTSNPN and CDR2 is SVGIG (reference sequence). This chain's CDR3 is CAWSVRWDPNGYTF. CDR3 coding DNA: TGTGCCTGGAGTGTACGATGGGATCCCAATGGCTACACCTTC.

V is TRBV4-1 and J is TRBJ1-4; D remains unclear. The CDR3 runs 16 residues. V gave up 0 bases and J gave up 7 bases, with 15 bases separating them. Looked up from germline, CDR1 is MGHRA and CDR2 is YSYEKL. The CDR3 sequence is CASSQDEVAASEKLFF. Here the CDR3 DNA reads TGCGCCAGCAGCCAAGATGAGGTGGCCGCCTCTGAAAAACTGTTTTTT.

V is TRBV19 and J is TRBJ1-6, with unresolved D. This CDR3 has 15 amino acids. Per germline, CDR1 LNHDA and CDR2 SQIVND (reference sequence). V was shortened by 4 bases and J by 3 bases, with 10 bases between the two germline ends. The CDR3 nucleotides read TGTGCCAGTAGTACGGACTTCAGCTATAATTCACCCCTCCACTTT. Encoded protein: CASSTDFSYNSPLHF.

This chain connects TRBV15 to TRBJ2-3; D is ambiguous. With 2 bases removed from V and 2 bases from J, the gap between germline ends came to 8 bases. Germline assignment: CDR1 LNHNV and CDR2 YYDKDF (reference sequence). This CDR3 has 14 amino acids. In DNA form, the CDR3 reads TGTGCCACCAGCAGACTAGGACCCACAGATACGCAGTATTTT. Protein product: CATSRLGPTDTQYF.

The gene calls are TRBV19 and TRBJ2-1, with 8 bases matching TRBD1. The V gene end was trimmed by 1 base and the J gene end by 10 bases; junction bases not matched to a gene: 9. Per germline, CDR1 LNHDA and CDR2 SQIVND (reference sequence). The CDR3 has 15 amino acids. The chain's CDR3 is CASSIGSTGAREQFF. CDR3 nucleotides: TGTGCCAGTAGTATAGGGTCGACAGGGGCACGCGAGCAGTTCTTC.

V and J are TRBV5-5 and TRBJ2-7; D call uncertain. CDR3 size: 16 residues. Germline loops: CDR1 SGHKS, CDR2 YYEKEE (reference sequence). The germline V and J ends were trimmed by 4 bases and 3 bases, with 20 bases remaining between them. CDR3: CASSVGGGRVLYEQYF. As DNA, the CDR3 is TGTGCCAGCAGCGTGGGCGGCGGTAGAGTTCTCTACGAGCAGTACTTC.

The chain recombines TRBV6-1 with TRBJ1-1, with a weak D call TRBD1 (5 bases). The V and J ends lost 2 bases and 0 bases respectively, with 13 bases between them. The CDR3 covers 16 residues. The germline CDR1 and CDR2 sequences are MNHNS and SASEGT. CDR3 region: CASSERPQGMNTEAFF. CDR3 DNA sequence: TGTGCCAGCAGTGAAAGGCCCCAGGGTATGAACACTGAAGCTTTCTTT.

The chain's CDR3 is CAWRHSSGNTIYF. Here the CDR3 DNA reads TGTGCCTGGAGGCATAGCTCTGGAAACACCATATATTTT. This sequence joins TRBV30 and TRBJ1-3; no clear D. V dropped 3 bases and J dropped 0 bases, with 6 bases sitting between them. There are 13 residues in the CDR3. Germline CDR1 is GTSNPN and CDR2 is SVGIG (reference sequence). The complete variable domain, with remaining parts taken from reference TRBV30 and TRBJ1-3, reads SQTIHQWPATLVQPVGSPLSLECTVEGTSNPNLYWYRQAAGRGLQLLFYSVGIGQISSEVPQNLSASRPQDRQFILSSKKLLLSDSGFYLCAWRHSSGNTIYFGEGSWLTVV.